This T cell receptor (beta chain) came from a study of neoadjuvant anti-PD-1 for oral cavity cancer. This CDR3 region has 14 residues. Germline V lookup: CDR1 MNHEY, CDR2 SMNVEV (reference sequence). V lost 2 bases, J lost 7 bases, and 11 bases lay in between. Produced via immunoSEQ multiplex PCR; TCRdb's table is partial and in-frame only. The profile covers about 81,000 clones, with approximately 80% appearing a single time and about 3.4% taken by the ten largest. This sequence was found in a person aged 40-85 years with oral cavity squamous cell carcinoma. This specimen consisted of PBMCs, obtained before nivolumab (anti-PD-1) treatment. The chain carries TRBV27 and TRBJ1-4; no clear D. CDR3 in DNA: TGTGCCAGCAGTTTAGCGGTTACTGGTGAAAAACTGTTTTTT. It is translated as CASSLAVTGEKLFF. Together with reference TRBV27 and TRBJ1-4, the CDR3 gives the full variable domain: EAQVTQNPRYLITVTGKKLTVTCSQNMNHEYMSWYRQDPGLGLRQIYYSMNVEVTDKGDVPEGYKVSRKEKRNFPLILESPSPNQTSLYFCASSLAVTGEKLFFGSGTQLSVL.